This is a list of T cell receptor beta chains from one sample in a study of blood T cell repertoires in COVID-19. Data came from immunoSEQ multiplex PCR; TCRdb stores just in-frame clones and leaves some out. The profile shows 110,000 to 150,000 clones, approximately 90% of them singletons. The sample consisted of PBMCs or T cells enriched from blood (not recorded which). The source of these receptors is a man aged 50 or older who had recovered from COVID-19. The conserved cysteine and the conserved F or W are not part of the CDR3 here. The order of the fields is V gene, clone size, J gene, CDR3 protein. Part of the rows lack a size; the others show once, few, many or a class for expanded clones.

>TRBV11-2|NA|TRBJ2-1
ASRPSGSGNEQF
>TRBV7-2|few|TRBJ2-7
ASSLPGGWVSYEQY
>TRBV4-1|NA|TRBJ2-5
ASSQEVPGGLAGEYRETQY
>TRBV27|NA|TRBJ2-2
ASTGQGARGELF
>TRBV2|NA|TRBJ1-1
ASSPRGNTEAF
>TRBV27|NA|TRBJ1-6
ASSSQGKNSPLH
>TRBV5-4|NA|TRBJ2-1
ASSSDNRNEQF
>TRBV7-3|few|TRBJ2-3
ASSQWAGSSTDTQY
>TRBV6-5|NA|TRBJ1-5
ASSARHSFNQPQH
>TRBV15|NA|TRBJ1-5
ATSMGPEWFRNQPQH
>TRBV18|NA|TRBJ1-2
ASSERQGDGYT
>TRBV4-3|NA|TRBJ2-7
ASSQYTGYEQY
>TRBV15|NA|TRBJ2-7
ATSIGLAGGPYEQY
>TRBV28|once|TRBJ2-7
ASSSGQISYEQY
>TRBV19|few|TRBJ1-1
ASSMTYNTEAF
>TRBV11-2|NA|TRBJ1-5
ASSATGGPAEPQH
>TRBV18|NA|TRBJ2-5
ASSTIDSGAETQY
>TRBV11-2|NA|TRBJ1-1
ASSFRQGYTEAF
>TRBV3-1/TRBV3-2|NA|TRBJ2-5
ASSQEVIAGAPSAQETQY
>TRBV11-1|NA|TRBJ2-3
ASSSGEADTQY
>TRBV5-6|NA|TRBJ2-6
ASSLTGLGANVLT
>TRBV7-9|NA|TRBJ2-3
ASSPQGSGTDTQY
>TRBV12-3/TRBV12-4|few|TRBJ1-2
ASSWTVYGYT
>TRBV30|NA|TRBJ1-2
AGSGGGEGYT
>TRBV7-9|NA|TRBJ2-3
ASSSPGTSGPDTQY
>TRBV6-5|many|TRBJ1-2
ASSSVQSGYT
>TRBV5-1|once|TRBJ2-7
ASSLQGATYEQY
>TRBV7-9|NA|TRBJ1-5
ASSFTGTGGNQPQH
>TRBV3-1/TRBV3-2|NA|TRBJ1-5
ASSQYTGTGFDQPQH
>TRBV20-1|NA|TRBJ2-1
SASYNEQF
>TRBV7-2|NA|TRBJ2-1
ASSLDRASYNEQF
>TRBV18|NA|TRBJ1-5
ASSTDSSNQPQH
>TRBV7-6|NA|TRBJ2-7
ASSLSQGAREQY
>TRBV3-1/TRBV3-2|NA|TRBJ1-2
ASSPHLGSYGYT
>TRBV24-1|NA|TRBJ2-7
ATSGRQGDDYEQY
>TRBV30|NA|TRBJ1-2
AWSEDSLNYGYT
>TRBV4-1|few|TRBJ2-5
ASSVRLAVPGETQY
>TRBV15|NA|TRBJ2-7
ATSRGGSRAYEQY
>TRBV10-3|NA|TRBJ2-5
AISESPLAGGLKTQY
>TRBV24-1|NA|TRBJ1-6
ATSAAGRGSPLH
>TRBV18|once|TRBJ2-7
ASSPPGATYEQY
>TRBV7-9|few|TRBJ1-5
ASSPTSTGPGQPQH
>TRBV28|NA|TRBJ1-1
ASSLDRYSEAF
>TRBV5-1|NA|TRBJ1-1
ASSTRQGDNTEAF
>TRBV9|few|TRBJ1-6
ASSAGGVRSPLH
>TRBV18|NA|TRBJ2-3
ASSSTGTKSTDTQY
>TRBV2|NA|TRBJ1-2
ASSKNTGGTYGYT
>TRBV21-1|NA|TRBJ2-2
ASSKAMHRGAGELF